A single sample is the source of the 15 T cell receptor beta chains below, sequenced in a study of siplizumab effects on memory and regulatory T cells. Sequencing used immunoSEQ multiplex PCR; TCRdb keeps in-frame clones, though not all of them. The sample gives about 69,000 clones, about 90% of which show up once; more than 1.5% is in the top ten. Sequencing input: Tregs sorted from blood. The source is a human donor in good health.

The rearrangement uses TRBV19 and TRBJ2-1; 13 bases fit TRBD2. This CDR3 region has 17 residues. The J segment lost 8 bases and the V segment lost 5 bases, leaving 12 bases of the junction unmatched. Germline loops: CDR1 LNHDA, CDR2 SQIVND (reference sequence). As DNA, the CDR3 is TGTGCCAGTAGTCTTCGGGGACTAGCGGGATGGAGTGATGAGCAGTTCTTC. Translation: CASSLRGLAGWSDEQFF.

The J gene is TRBJ1-2, the V gene TRBV7-8; perhaps TRBD1 as D (6 bases). CDR3 length: 15 amino acids. CDR1 is SGHVS, CDR2 FQNEAQ, per germline. Trimming took off 0 bases at V and 2 bases at J, with 10 bases between the two ends. CDR3 in amino acids: CASSLAPRGNYGYTF. The CDR3 nucleotides are TGTGCCAGCAGCTTAGCGCCTAGGGGGAACTATGGCTACACCTTC.

V gene TRBV7-8 combines with J gene TRBJ1-4; D might be TRBD1 (5 bases). The CDR3 spans 15 residues. CDR1 is SGHVS and CDR2 is FQNEAQ in the germline V gene. V lost 1 base to trimming and J lost 7 bases, with 13 bases between them. In DNA form, the CDR3 reads TGTGCCAGCAGCTTAGTACCGCAGGGAAGTGAAAAACTGTTTTTT. Amino acid sequence: CASSLVPQGSEKLFF.

V gene TRBV20-1 combines with J gene TRBJ2-1, with no clear D. CDR1 is DFQATT and CDR2 is SNEGSKA in the germline V gene (reference sequence). V lost 5 bases and J 10 bases, leaving 9 bases between the germline ends. The CDR3 extends over 10 amino acids. The CDR3 DNA reads as TGCAGTGCTGGAGCACGGGAGCAGTTCTTC. Translation gives CSAGAREQFF.

The chain uses TRBV6-1 and TRBJ2-5; 10 bases line up with TRBD2. The CDR3 totals 16 residues. Trimming removed 1 base from V and 2 bases from J; junction bases left unmatched: 4. CDR1 and CDR2 from the germline V gene are MNHNS and SASEGT. The CDR3 loop is CASSEGPAGGQETQYF. The CDR3 DNA sequence: TGTGCCAGCAGTGAAGGTCCAGCGGGAGGGCAAGAGACCCAGTACTTC.

The chain joins TRBV19 to TRBJ2-7; the match to TRBD1 covers 10 bases. After removal of 4 bases from V and 7 bases from J, the junction contained 10 bases not matched to a gene. Germline V gene lookup returns CDR1 LNHDA and CDR2 SQIVND (reference sequence). The CDR3 is 15 residues long. This CDR3 is CASSSRDRGLSEQYF. CDR3 sequence (DNA): TGTGCCAGTAGTAGTCGGGACAGGGGATTGAGTGAGCAGTACTTC.

The rearrangement joins TRBV29-1 to TRBJ2-6; D unresolved. CDR1 and CDR2 (germline): SQVTM, ANQGSEA. V gave up 4 bases and J gave up 0 bases, with 7 bases separating them. The CDR3 totals 14 residues. CDR3 residues: CSVGVHSGANVLTF. CDR3 coding DNA: TGCAGCGTTGGAGTGCACTCTGGGGCCAACGTCCTGACTTTC. Complete variable domain (other parts from reference TRBV29-1 and TRBJ2-6): SAVISQKPSRDICQRGTSLTIQCQVDSQVTMMFWYRQQPGQSLTLIATANQGSEATYESGFVIDKFPISRPNLTFSTLTVSNMSPEDSSIYLCSVGVHSGANVLTFGAGSRLTVL.

This clone was recorded only once. The V gene is TRBV28, the J gene TRBJ2-7, with 8 bases matching TRBD2. J gave up 2 bases and V 6 bases, and 9 bases lay outside the gene matches. The V gene's germline CDR1 is MDHEN and CDR2 SYDVKM. The CDR3 totals 15 residues. This chain's CDR3 is CASSPPTAGAYEQYF. The CDR3 nucleotides read TGTGCCAGCAGCCCCCCCACAGCGGGGGCCTACGAGCAGTACTTC.

The chain combines TRBV2 with TRBJ1-1; D not resolved. V was clipped by 2 bases and J by 3 bases, with 7 bases between them. The germline gives CDR1 SNHLY, CDR2 FYNNEI. This CDR3 region has 13 residues. The CDR3 region has the DNA TGTGCCAGCAGTGAAACCAGTTACACTGAAGCTTTCTTT. It yields the protein CASSETSYTEAFF.

The chain combines TRBV30 with TRBJ1-2, with D perhaps TRBD1 (5 bases). The CDR3 extends over 13 amino acids. Per germline, CDR1 GTSNPN and CDR2 SVGIG (reference sequence). The V end was cut by 4 bases, the J end by 4 bases, with 13 bases between. The CDR3 bases are TGTGCCTGGAACCGGGACGAAGGCTATGGCTACACCTTC. Residues: CAWNRDEGYGYTF.

J is TRBJ1-1 and V is TRBV6-5; D gene uncertain. With 3 bases removed from V and 1 base from J, the gap between germline ends came to 12 bases. CDR1 is MNHEY, CDR2 SVGAGI, per germline. The CDR3 runs to 15 residues. The CDR3 here is CASSYVSSTNTEAFF. The CDR3 DNA reads as TGTGCCAGCAGTTATGTTTCCAGTACGAACACTGAAGCTTTCTTT.

This clone was seen once. V gene TRBV5-1 combines with J gene TRBJ2-1; TRBD2 matches 7 bases. V shed 0 bases and J 6 bases; nucleotides not matched to a gene: 3. Germline CDR1 SGHRS, CDR2 YFSETQ. The CDR3 covers 14 residues. CDR3 region: CASSLGGRSNEQFF. The CDR3 DNA reads as TGCGCCAGCAGCTTGGGCGGGAGAAGCAATGAGCAGTTCTTC.

The V call is TRBV18, the J call TRBJ1-4; tentatively, D is TRBD1 (6 bases). The CDR3 spans 13 residues. V shed 4 bases and J shed 5 bases, with 8 bases lying between them. In germline, CDR1 is KGHSH, CDR2 LQKENI. CDR3 sequence: CASSRTANEKLFF. The CDR3 region has the DNA TGTGCCAGCTCACGGACAGCAAATGAAAAACTGTTTTTT.

The chain combines TRBV19 with TRBJ2-6; D is perhaps TRBD2 (5 bases). Germline V CDR1 and CDR2: LNHDA, SQIVND (reference sequence). The CDR3 loop spans 16 amino acids. The germline V and J ends were trimmed by 7 bases and 0 bases, with 13 bases remaining between them. The CDR3: CASTRLGSSGANVLTF. The CDR3 coding sequence is TGTGCCAGTACTAGGCTGGGGAGCTCTGGGGCCAACGTCCTGACTTTC. The whole variable domain, remainder taken from reference TRBV19 and TRBJ2-6, is DGGITQSPKYLFRKEGQNVTLSCEQNLNHDAMYWYRQDPGQGLRLIYYSQIVNDFQKGDIAEGYSVSREKKESFPLTVTSAQKNPTAFYLCASTRLGSSGANVLTFGAGSRLTVL.

This clone was seen only once. The V gene is TRBV30, the J gene TRBJ2-1; weak D call: TRBD2 (5 bases). CDR3 length: 14 amino acids. CDR1 is GTSNPN and CDR2 is SVGIG in the germline V gene (reference sequence). The germline V and J ends were trimmed by 2 bases and 9 bases, with 17 bases remaining between them. The CDR3 nucleotides read TGTGCCTGGAGTTCCGGACTTCCTGAGGGTGAGCAGTTCTTC. Amino acids: CAWSSGLPEGEQFF.